This TCR beta chain was captured in a study of T cell responses to AZD1222 COVID-19 vaccine. Study summary: Researchers grouped second doses given at about 4 or about 12 weeks into one pool. Overall study findings and caveats: Per reports, nearly half of all spike-specific TCRs target regions that are unmutated in variants.

As for this clone: Antigen unknown.

CDR1 is MNHEY and CDR2 is SVGAGI in the germline V gene. Trimming removed 6 bases from V and 3 bases from J, with 15 bases in between. The CDR3 consists of 15 residues. Here immunoSEQ multiplex PCR was the method, and the copy in TCRdb shows in-frame clones only, minus some. Seen here are around 90,000 clones, around nine tenths observed once, and the top ten hold 13%. This TCR came from an adult in good health. The source material was peripheral blood, sampled on day 0 of AZD1222 vaccination. The rearrangement uses TRBV6-5 and TRBJ2-4, with TRBD2 as a possible D gene (6 bases). CDR3 bases: TGTGCCAGCAGGGACAACGCGGGGCTCAAAAACATTCAGTACTTC. This translates into CASRDNAGLKNIQYF.